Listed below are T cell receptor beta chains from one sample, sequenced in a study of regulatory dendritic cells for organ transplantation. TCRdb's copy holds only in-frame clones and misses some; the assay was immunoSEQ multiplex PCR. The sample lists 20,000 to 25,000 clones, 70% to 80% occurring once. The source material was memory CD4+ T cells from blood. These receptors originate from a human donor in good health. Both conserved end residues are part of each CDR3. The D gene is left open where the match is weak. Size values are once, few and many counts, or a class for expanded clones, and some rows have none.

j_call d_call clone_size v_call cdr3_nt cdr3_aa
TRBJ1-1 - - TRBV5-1 TGCGCCAGCAGCTTAGGACAGAAGAACACTGAAGCTTTCTTT CASSLGQKNTEAFF
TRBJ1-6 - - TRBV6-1 TGTGCCAGCAGTCAAGGCGGACCCCTCCACTTT CASSQGGPLHF
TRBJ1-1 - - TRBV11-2 TGTGCCAGCAGTTACGGTACGGTCACTGAAGCTTTCTTT CASSYGTVTEAFF
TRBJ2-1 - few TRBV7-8 TGTGCCAGCAGCTTAGGAGGTGGCCTAGTGAGCTCCTACAATGAGCAGTTCTTC CASSLGGGLVSSYNEQFF
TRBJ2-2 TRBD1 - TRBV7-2 TGTGCCAGCAGCACGCGACAGGGGGCGGACGGGGAGCTGTTTTTT CASSTRQGADGELFF
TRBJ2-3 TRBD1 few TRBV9 TGTGCCAGCAGCGTGACAGGGTTCACAGATACGCAGTATTTT CASSVTGFTDTQYF
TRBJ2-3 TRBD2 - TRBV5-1 TGCGCCAGCAGCCTCCAACGGGGGGAGGATACGCAGTATTTT CASSLQRGEDTQYF
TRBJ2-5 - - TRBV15 TGTGCCACCAGCAGAGATCCAGGACAGCAAGAGACCCAGTACTTC CATSRDPGQQETQYF
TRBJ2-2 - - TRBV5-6 TGTGCCAGCAGCGGCCTCCCACAGGGGAACACCGGGGAGCTGTTTTTT CASSGLPQGNTGELFF
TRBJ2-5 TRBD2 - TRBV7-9 TGTGTCAGCAGCGCCAGACTAGCGGGTGAGACCCAGTACTTC CVSSARLAGETQYF
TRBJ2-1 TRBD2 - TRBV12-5 TGTGCTAGTGGTAGCGGAGGGAGGGGCGACTACAATGAGCAGTTCTTC CASGSGGRGDYNEQFF
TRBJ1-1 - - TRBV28 TGTGCCAGCAGTTTAGGCGGCCCGAACACTGAAGCTTTCTTT CASSLGGPNTEAFF
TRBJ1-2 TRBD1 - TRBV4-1 TGCGCCAGCAGCCAGATCCCGGGACAGGCGTATGGCTACACCTTC CASSQIPGQAYGYTF
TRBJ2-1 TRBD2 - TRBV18 TGTGCCAGCTCACTATCCGGGACTACTCCCAATGAGCAGTTCTTC CASSLSGTTPNEQFF
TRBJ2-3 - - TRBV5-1 TGCGCCAGCAGCCCGGAGGGTCGGTCAGGAGATACGCAGTATTTT CASSPEGRSGDTQYF
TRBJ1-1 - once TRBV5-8 TGTGCCAGCAGCTTTCTGCAGGGGCCTTTAAGGGCTTTCTTT CASSFLQGPLRAFF
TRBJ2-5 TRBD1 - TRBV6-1 TGTGCCAGCATGAGGGACAGGAAAGAAACCCAGTACTTC CASMRDRKETQYF
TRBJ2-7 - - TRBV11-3 TGTGCCAGCAGCCGGACACCGAGTACCTACGAGCAGTACTTC CASSRTPSTYEQYF
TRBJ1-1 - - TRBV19 TGTGCCAGTAGTATGCAGGGGTTGAACACTGAAGCTTTCTTT CASSMQGLNTEAFF
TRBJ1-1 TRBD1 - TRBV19 TGTGCCAGCAACCGGGACAGGAACACTGAAGCTTTCTTT CASNRDRNTEAFF
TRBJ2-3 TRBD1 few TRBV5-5 TGTGCCAGCAGCTTGGGGGGACAGGCGAACACAGATACGCAGTATTTT CASSLGGQANTDTQYF
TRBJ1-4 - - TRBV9 TGTGCCAGCAGCGTCGAGGGCCGTTTTCTTGCGGAGGAAAAACTGTTTTTT CASSVEGRFLAEEKLFF
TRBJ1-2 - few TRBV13 TGTGCCAGCAGTTCACAGGGTCCTCCCCCTAACTATGGCTACACCTTC CASSSQGPPPNYGYTF
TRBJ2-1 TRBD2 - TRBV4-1 TGCGCCAGCAGCCCCCTCCTGACTAGCGGGGGGGCCCACTATGAGCAGTTCTTC CASSPLLTSGGAHYEQFF
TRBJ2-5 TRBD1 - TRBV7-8 TGTGCCAGCAGCACGGACAGGGGGGTAGGCGAGACCCAGTACTTC CASSTDRGVGETQYF
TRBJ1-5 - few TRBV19 TGTGCCAGTACCCCCACTGGGGAGGGGGGGAATCAGCCCCAGCATTTT CASTPTGEGGNQPQHF
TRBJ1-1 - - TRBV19 TGTGCCAGTAGTCCCCGCGGGGACACTGAAGCTTTCTTT CASSPRGDTEAFF
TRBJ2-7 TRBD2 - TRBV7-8 TGTGCCAGCAGCTTAGGTGGGACTAGCGGGGGAGGTACTCGCGAGCAGTACTTC CASSLGGTSGGGTREQYF
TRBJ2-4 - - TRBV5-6 TGTGCCAGCAGCTTGGAGACTACAGGGCTAGCCAAAAACATTCAGTACTTC CASSLETTGLAKNIQYF
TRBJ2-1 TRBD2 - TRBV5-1 TGCGCCAGCAGCTTTACTGCTTCGGGGGGTTATGAGCAGTTCTTC CASSFTASGGYEQFF
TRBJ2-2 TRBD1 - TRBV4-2 TGTGCCAGCAGCCAAGGAGGGGGCGCGAACACCGGGGAGCTGTTTTTT CASSQGGGANTGELFF
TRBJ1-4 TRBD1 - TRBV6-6 TGTGCCAGCAAGAGAGGGGGCGACGATGAAAAACTGTTTTTT CASKRGGDDEKLFF
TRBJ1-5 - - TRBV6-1 TGTGCCAGTATTCAAGGGGGCAATCAGCCCCAGCATTTT CASIQGGNQPQHF
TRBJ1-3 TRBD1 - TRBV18 TGTGCCAGCTCACTTGGACAGGGGGGAGCTGGAAACACCATATATTTT CASSLGQGGAGNTIYF
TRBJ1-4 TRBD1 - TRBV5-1 TGCGCCAGCAGCTATCAGGGGGCGGATAATGAAAAACTGTTTTTT CASSYQGADNEKLFF
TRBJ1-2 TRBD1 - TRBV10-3 TGTGCCGCAGCGGGACAGGGCACGAATGGCTACACCTTC CAAAGQGTNGYTF
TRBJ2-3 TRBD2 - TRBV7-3 TGTGCCAGCAGCCCAGGGACTAGTCCAGATACGCAGTATTTT CASSPGTSPDTQYF
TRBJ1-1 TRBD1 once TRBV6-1 TGTGCCAGCAGGATCCGGGACAGGGATGAAGCTTTCTTT CASRIRDRDEAFF
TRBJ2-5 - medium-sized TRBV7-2 TGTGCCAGCAGCTTAGGGGGGCTGCAAGAGACCCAGTACTTC CASSLGGLQETQYF
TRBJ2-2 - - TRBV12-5 TGTGCTAGTGGTTTGATGCTCGGGCCAAACAGAGGGACCGGGGAGCTGTTTTTT CASGLMLGPNRGTGELFF
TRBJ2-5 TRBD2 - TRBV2 TGTGCCAGCAACGGGGGGGGAGGCCAAGAGACCCAGTACTTC CASNGGGGQETQYF
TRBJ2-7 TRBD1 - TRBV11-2 TGTGCCAGCAGCTTAGTCAGGGGGCCTGGCGAGCAGTACTTC CASSLVRGPGEQYF
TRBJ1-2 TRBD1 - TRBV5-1 TGCGCCAGCAGCTTGACAGGGGTGGGATATGGCTACACCTTC CASSLTGVGYGYTF
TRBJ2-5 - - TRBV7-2 TGTGCCAGCAGCTTAGATCCACAGGGTAAAGAGACCCAGTACTTC CASSLDPQGKETQYF
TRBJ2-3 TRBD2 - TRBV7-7 TGTGCTAGCAGCGAATTGGTTAGCGGGGTCACGCAGTATTTT CASSELVSGVTQYF
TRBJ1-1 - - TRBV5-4 TGTGCCAGCAGCGGAGGGACCCGCACTGAAGCTTTCTTT CASSGGTRTEAFF
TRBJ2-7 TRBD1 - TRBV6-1 TGTGCCAGCAGTCAACCGGGACAGGCGCCTTACGAGCAGTACTTC CASSQPGQAPYEQYF
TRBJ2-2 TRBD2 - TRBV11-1 TGTGCCAGCAGCTTATACCCCGCGGGACTAGCGGGGTATACCGGGGAGCTGTTTTTT CASSLYPAGLAGYTGELFF
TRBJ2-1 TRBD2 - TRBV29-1 TGCAGCGTTGGTAGACTAGCGAACTACAATGAGCAGTTCTTC CSVGRLANYNEQFF
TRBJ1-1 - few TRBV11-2 TGTGCCAGCAGCCCTCAACGGGGCACTGAAGCTTTCTTT CASSPQRGTEAFF
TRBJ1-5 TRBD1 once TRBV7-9 TGTGCCAGCAGCCTAGGACAGGACAATCAGCCCCAGCATTTT CASSLGQDNQPQHF
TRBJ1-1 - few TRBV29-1 TGCAGCGTTGAAGTCTCCGGGGGCACTGAAGCTTTCTTT CSVEVSGGTEAFF
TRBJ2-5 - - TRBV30 TGTGCCTGGGACAGGGAGACCCAGTACTTC CAWDRETQYF
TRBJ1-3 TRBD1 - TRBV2 TGTGCCAGCAGTGGAACAGGGGTAGCTGGAAACACCATATATTTT CASSGTGVAGNTIYF